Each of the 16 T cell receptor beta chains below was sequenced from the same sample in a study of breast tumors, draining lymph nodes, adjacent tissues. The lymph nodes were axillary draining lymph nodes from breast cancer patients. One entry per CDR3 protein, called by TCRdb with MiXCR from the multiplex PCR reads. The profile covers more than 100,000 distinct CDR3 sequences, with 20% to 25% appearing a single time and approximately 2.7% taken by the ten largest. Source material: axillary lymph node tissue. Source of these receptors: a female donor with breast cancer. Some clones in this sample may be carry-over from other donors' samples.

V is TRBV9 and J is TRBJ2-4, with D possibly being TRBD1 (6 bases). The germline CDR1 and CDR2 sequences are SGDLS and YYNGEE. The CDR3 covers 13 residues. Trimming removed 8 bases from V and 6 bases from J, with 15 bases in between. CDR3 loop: CASAPTGPNIQYF. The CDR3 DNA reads TGTGCCAGTGCCCCGACAGGACCAAACATTCAGTACTTC.

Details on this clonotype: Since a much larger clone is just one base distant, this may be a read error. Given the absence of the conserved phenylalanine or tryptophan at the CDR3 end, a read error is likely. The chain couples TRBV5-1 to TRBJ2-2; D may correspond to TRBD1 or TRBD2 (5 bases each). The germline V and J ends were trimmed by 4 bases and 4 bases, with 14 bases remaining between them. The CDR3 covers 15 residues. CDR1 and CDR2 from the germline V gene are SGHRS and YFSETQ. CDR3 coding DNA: TGCGCCAGCAGCCGAGAGGGGAGTTTCACCGGGGAGCTGTTTTCT. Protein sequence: CASSREGSFTGELFS.

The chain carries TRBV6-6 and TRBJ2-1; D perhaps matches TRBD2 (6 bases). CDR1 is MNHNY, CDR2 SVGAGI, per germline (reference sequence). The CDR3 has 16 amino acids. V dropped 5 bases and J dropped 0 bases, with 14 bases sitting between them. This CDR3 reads CASSPGGRGSYNEQFF. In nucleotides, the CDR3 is TGTGCCAGCAGTCCCGGGGGTCGGGGCTCCTACAATGAGCAGTTCTTC.

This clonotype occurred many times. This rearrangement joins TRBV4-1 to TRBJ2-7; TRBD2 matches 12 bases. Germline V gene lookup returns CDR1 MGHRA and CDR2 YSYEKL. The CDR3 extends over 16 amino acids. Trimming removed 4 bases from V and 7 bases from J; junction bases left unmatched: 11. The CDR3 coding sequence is TGCGCCAGCAGCCGCTTACTAGCGGGAGGTCCGTGGGAGCAGTACTTC. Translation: CASSRLLAGGPWEQYF.

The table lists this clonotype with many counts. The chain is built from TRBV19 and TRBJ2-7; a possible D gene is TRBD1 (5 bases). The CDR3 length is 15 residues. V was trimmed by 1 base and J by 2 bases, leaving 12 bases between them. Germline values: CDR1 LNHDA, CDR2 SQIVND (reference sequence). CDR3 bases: TGTGCCAGTAGTATAGTTGACAGCGAGACCTACGAGCAGTACTTC. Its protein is CASSIVDSETYEQYF. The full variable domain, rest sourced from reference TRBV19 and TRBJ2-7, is DGGITQSPKYLFRKEGQNVTLSCEQNLNHDAMYWYRQDPGQGLRLIYYSQIVNDFQKGDIAEGYSVSREKKESFPLTVTSAQKNPTAFYLCASSIVDSETYEQYFGPGTRLTVT.

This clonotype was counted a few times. CDR3 bases: TGTGCCAGCTCACCAGGACGGTCTGGGGCCAACGTCCTGACTTTC. It yields the protein CASSPGRSGANVLTF. The rearrangement joins TRBV18 to TRBJ2-6; D is ambiguous. From germline, CDR1 is KGHSH and CDR2 LQKENI. V lost 2 bases and J 1 base, leaving 6 bases between the germline ends. This CDR3 is built from 15 residues.

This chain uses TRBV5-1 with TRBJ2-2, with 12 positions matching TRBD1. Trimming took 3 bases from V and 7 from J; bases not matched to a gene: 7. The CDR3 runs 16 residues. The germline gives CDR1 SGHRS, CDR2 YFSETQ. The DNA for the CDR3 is TGCGCCAGCAGCTCCACCGGGACAGGGGGCATCGGGGAGCTGTTTTTT. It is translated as CASSSTGTGGIGELFF.

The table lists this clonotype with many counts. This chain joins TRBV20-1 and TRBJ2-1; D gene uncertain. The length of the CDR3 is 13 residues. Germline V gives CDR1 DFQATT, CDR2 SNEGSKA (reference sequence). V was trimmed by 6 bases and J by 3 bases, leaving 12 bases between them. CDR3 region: CSAIPGRYNEQFF. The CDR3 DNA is TGCAGTGCCATCCCTGGGCGCTACAATGAGCAGTTCTTC.

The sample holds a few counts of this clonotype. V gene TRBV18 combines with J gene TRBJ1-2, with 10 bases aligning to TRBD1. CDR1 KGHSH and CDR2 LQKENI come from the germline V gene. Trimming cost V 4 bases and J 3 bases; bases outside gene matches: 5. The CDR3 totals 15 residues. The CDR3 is CASSQTGGVYYGYTF. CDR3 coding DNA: TGTGCCAGCTCACAGACAGGGGGCGTCTACTATGGCTACACCTTC.

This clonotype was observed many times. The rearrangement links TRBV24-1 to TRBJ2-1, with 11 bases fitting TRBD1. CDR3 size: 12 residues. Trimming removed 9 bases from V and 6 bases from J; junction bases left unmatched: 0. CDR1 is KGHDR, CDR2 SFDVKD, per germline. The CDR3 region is CATGTGGNEQFF. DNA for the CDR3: TGTGCCACCGGGACAGGGGGCAATGAGCAGTTCTTC.

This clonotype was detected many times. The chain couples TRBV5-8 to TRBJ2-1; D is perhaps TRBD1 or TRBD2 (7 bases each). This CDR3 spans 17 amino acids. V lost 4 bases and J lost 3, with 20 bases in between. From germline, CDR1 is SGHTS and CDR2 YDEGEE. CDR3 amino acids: CASSLTERDSYYNEQFF. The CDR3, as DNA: TGTGCCAGCAGCCTTACAGAGCGGGACAGCTACTACAATGAGCAGTTCTTC.

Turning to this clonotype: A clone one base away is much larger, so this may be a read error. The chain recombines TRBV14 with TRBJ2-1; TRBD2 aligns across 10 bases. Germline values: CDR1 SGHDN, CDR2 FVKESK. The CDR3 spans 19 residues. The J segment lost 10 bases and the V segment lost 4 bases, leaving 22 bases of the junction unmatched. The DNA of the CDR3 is TGTGCCAGCAGCCGAGATCGGCTAGCGGGAGCACTAGATATGGGGGAGCAGTTCTTC. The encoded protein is CASSRDRLAGALDMGEQFF.

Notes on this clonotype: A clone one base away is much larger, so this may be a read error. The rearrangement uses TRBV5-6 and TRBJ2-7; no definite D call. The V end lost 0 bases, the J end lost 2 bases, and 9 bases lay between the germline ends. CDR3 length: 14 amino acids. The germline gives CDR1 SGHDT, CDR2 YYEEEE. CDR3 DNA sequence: TGTGCCAGCAGCTTGGATGGGCCAACCTACGAGCAGTACTTC. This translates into CASSLDGPTYEQYF. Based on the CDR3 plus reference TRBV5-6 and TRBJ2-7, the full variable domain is DAGVTQSPTHLIKTRGQQVTLRCSPKSGHDTVSWYQQALGQGPQFIFQYYEEEERQRGNFPDRFSGHQFPNYSSELNVNALLLGDSALYLCASSLDGPTYEQYFGPGTRLTVT.

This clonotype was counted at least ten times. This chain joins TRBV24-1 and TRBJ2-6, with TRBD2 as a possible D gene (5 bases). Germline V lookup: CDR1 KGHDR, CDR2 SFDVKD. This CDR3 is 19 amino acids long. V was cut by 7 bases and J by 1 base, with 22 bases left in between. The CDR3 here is CATSDGIGRRDSGANVLTF. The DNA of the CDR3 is TGTGCCACCAGCGACGGTATAGGTCGTCGGGATTCTGGGGCCAACGTCCTGACTTTC.

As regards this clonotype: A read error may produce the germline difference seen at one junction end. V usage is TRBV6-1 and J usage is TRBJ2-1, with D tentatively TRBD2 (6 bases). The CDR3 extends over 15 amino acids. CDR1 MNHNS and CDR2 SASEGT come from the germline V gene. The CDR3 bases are TGTGCCAGCAGGGGACTGGAAAGCTCCTACGATGAGCAGTTCTTC. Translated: CASRGLESSYDEQFF.

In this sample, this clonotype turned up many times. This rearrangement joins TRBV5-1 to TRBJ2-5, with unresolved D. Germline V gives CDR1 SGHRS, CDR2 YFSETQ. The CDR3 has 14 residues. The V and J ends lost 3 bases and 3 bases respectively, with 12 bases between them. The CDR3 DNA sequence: TGCGCCAGCAGCTCTCCTCCGCCGAAAGAGACCCAGTACTTC. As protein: CASSSPPPKETQYF.